The next 13 T cell receptor beta chains were all read from a single sample in a study of cytomegalovirus exposure and HLA in healthy donors. Using immunoSEQ multiplex PCR, the repertoire was profiled, and TCRdb retains in-frame clones only, with some absent. The sample carries about 250,000 clones, less than 90% recorded once. Sequencing used PBMCs. The receptors shown here come from a man younger than 30 in good health and CMV-seropositive.

The rearrangement uses TRBV5-4 and TRBJ2-2; D is unresolved. The V gene's germline CDR1 is SGHNT and CDR2 YYREEE (reference sequence). The CDR3 contains 15 residues. V lost 0 bases, J lost 7 bases, and 13 bases lay in between. The CDR3 here is CASSLVDRRGGELFF. As DNA, the CDR3 is TGTGCCAGCAGCTTGGTAGATAGAAGAGGCGGGGAGCTGTTTTTT.

This chain links TRBV28 with TRBJ2-7; 8 positions agree with TRBD1. Losses at the gene ends were 4 bases for V and 2 bases for J; bases not matched to a gene: 7. Germline V lookup: CDR1 MDHEN, CDR2 SYDVKM. The CDR3 runs 15 residues. DNA for the CDR3: TGTGCCAGCAGTTACAGGGGGTTGAAGGCCTACGAGCAGTACTTC. It is translated as CASSYRGLKAYEQYF.

The J gene is TRBJ1-2, the V gene TRBV4-1, with unresolved D. CDR1 MGHRA and CDR2 YSYEKL come from the germline V gene. V shed 0 bases and J shed 8 bases, with 16 bases lying between them. The CDR3 totals 15 residues. The CDR3 protein is CASSQDYASLGGYTF. CDR3 DNA: TGCGCCAGCAGCCAAGATTACGCCAGCCTCGGGGGCTACACCTTC.

V is TRBV7-9 and J is TRBJ1-1, with a possible D match to TRBD1 (5 bases). This CDR3 contains 13 residues. Per germline, CDR1 SEHNR and CDR2 FQNEAQ (reference sequence). V was trimmed by 7 bases and J by 4 bases, leaving 13 bases between them. The CDR3 sequence is CASTETGGTEAFF. CDR3 bases: TGTGCCAGCACCGAAACGGGGGGCACTGAAGCTTTCTTT.

The chain has TRBV23-1 and TRBJ1-1, with D possibly TRBD1 on 5 matching bases. TRBV23-1 is marked as an open reading frame, function uncertain. V dropped 4 bases and J dropped 2 bases, with 17 bases sitting between them. The CDR3 length is 16 residues. The CDR3 DNA sequence: TGCGCCAGCAGTCCTTCCCCGTTCGACAGCAACACTGAAGCTTTCTTT. As protein: CASSPSPFDSNTEAFF.

This rearrangement joins TRBV2 to TRBJ1-1; TRBD1 is a possible D gene (5 bases). The V gene lost 8 bases and the J gene lost 5 bases, with 18 bases spanning the gap. The CDR3 runs to 14 residues. Germline CDR1 is SNHLY and CDR2 is FYNNEI. CDR3: CASQRGEGQTEAFF. CDR3 sequence (DNA): TGTGCCAGCCAACGAGGGGAGGGGCAAACTGAAGCTTTCTTT.

V usage is TRBV27 and J usage is TRBJ2-1; no firm D call. Germline lookup yields CDR1 MNHEY and CDR2 SMNVEV (reference sequence). This CDR3 has 14 amino acids. Trimming took off 5 bases at V and 2 bases at J, with 10 bases between the two ends. CDR3 in amino acids: CASSAQVPYNEQFF. CDR3 DNA sequence: TGTGCCAGCAGTGCGCAGGTCCCCTACAATGAGCAGTTCTTC.

The chain recombines TRBV5-1 with TRBJ1-4, with 7 bases matching TRBD1. CDR1 SGHRS and CDR2 YFSETQ come from the germline V gene. The V and J ends lost 2 bases and 4 bases, in that order; junction bases with no gene match: 8. The CDR3 totals 16 residues. This chain's CDR3 is CASSFTGTVVNEKLFF. The CDR3 DNA reads as TGCGCCAGCAGCTTTACTGGGACAGTAGTTAATGAAAAACTGTTTTTT.

V gene TRBV5-1 combines with J gene TRBJ2-5; D tentatively fits TRBD1 or TRBD2 (6 bases each). Trimming left V 1 base short and J 5 bases short, with 12 bases between. Germline V gene data show CDR1 as SGHRS and CDR2 as YFSETQ. The length of the CDR3 is 14 residues. For the CDR3, the DNA is TGCGCCAGCAGCTTGTTATTAGGGGGGGAGACCCAGTACTTC. It codes for CASSLLLGGETQYF. The entire variable domain, with the rest obtained from reference TRBV5-1 and TRBJ2-5, is as follows: KAGVTQTPRYLIKTRGQQVTLSCSPISGHRSVSWYQQTPGQGLQFLFEYFSETQRNKGNFPGRFSGRQFSNSRSEMNVSTLELGDSALYLCASSLLLGGETQYFGPGTRLLVL.

Concerning this clone itself: This could be a read error, since a much larger clone is one nucleotide away. CDR3 DNA: TGTGCCAGCAGTTGGGCGAACACCGGGGAGCTGTTTTTT. It is translated as CASSWANTGELFF. V is TRBV27 and J is TRBJ2-2; D call uncertain. Germline lookup yields CDR1 MNHEY and CDR2 SMNVEV (reference sequence). The CDR3 consists of 13 residues. V lost 4 bases, J lost 0 bases, and 3 bases lay in between.

Only one count was recorded for this clone. V usage is TRBV19 and J usage is TRBJ2-1; the D gene is possibly TRBD1 (5 bases). The CDR3 runs 14 residues. Germline CDR1 reads LNHDA; CDR2 reads SQIVND (reference sequence). The V and J ends lost 5 bases and 3 bases respectively, with 11 bases between them. DNA for the CDR3: TGTGCCAGTAGTTCGCGACAGATCTACAATGAGCAGTTCTTC. Protein: CASSSRQIYNEQFF. The entire variable domain, with the rest obtained from reference TRBV19 and TRBJ2-1, is as follows: DGGITQSPKYLFRKEGQNVTLSCEQNLNHDAMYWYRQDPGQGLRLIYYSQIVNDFQKGDIAEGYSVSREKKESFPLTVTSAQKNPTAFYLCASSSRQIYNEQFFGPGTRLTVL.

The chain uses TRBV6-1 and TRBJ1-2; 7 bases line up with TRBD1. Germline values: CDR1 MNHNS, CDR2 SASEGT. With 4 bases clipped from V and 5 bases from J, the junction kept 10 bases outside the gene matches. The CDR3 has 15 residues. The CDR3 is CASSVAGTEIYGYTF. CDR3 DNA sequence: TGTGCCAGCAGTGTAGCGGGGACAGAGATTTATGGCTACACCTTC.

The V call is TRBV27, the J call TRBJ2-3; D possibly matches TRBD1 or TRBD2 (5 bases each). Germline V gene sequence: CDR1 MNHEY, CDR2 SMNVEV (reference sequence). The CDR3 contains 16 residues. The V gene lost 3 bases and the J gene lost 1 base, with 14 bases spanning the gap. CDR3 coding DNA: TGTGCCAGCAGTTTTTTTGGGACCCAAGGCACAGATACGCAGTATTTT. Translating it yields CASSFFGTQGTDTQYF.